This T cell receptor (beta chain) stems from a study of blood T cell repertoires in COVID-19. Whole-study context: T cells, B-cell-depleted T cells, or PBMCs supplied cDNA or gDNA.

The CDR3 is 18 residues long. Germline CDR1 SGHAT, CDR2 FQNNGV. Trimming stripped 3 bases from V and 3 bases from J, with 22 bases between. Study processing details: Cell counts per sample came from amplifying reference gene primers. Here immunoSEQ multiplex PCR was the method, and the copy in TCRdb shows in-frame clones only, minus some. V and J calls and clone size come straight from that table; D and trimming were deduced from the DNA. This sample has about 190,000 clones, with 84% found just once. This TCR came from a man between 25 and 39 years old with active or convalescent COVID-19. Sequencing input: peripheral blood. This sequence joins TRBV11-2 and TRBJ2-3; D ambiguous. CDR3 sequence: CASSFGSLPDWRTDTQYF. CDR3 in DNA: TGTGCCAGCAGCTTCGGCTCACTCCCGGATTGGCGGACAGATACGCAGTATTTT.